This T cell receptor beta chain was obtained from a study of cytotoxic CD8 clonotypes in ibrutinib-treated CLL. Overall study: Complete response was seen in 2 patients and partial in some 25; about twelve progressed and about 14 stayed remitted after a median about six years. Study-level findings and limits: Sample timing was unmatched between remission and later-progressing patients; lymph nodes unstudied.

Concerning this clone itself: Its cognate antigen is unknown.

Sequenced by immunoSEQ multiplex PCR; TCRdb stores in-frame clones only, minus some. Of roughly 200,000 clones detected, roughly 72% appear once; the ten largest clones hold 13%. This sequence was found in a human donor with chronic lymphocytic leukemia. The material was PBMCs, obtained after 24 months of ibrutinib treatment.

The CDR3 sequence is CASSLAAGTANTEAFF. CDR3 DNA: TGTGCCAGCAGCTTAGCGGCCGGGACAGCGAACACTGAAGCTTTCTTT. This chain joins TRBV7-9 and TRBJ1-1, with TRBD1 matching over 7 bases. The ends lost 0 bases at V and 1 base at J; junction bases unmatched: 5. Looked up from germline, CDR1 is SEHNR and CDR2 is FQNEAQ (reference sequence). The CDR3 is 16 residues long.